This TCR beta chain was captured by sequencing in a study of technical replicates of blood from several donors. This CDR3 has 15 residues. Germline values: CDR1 LNHDA, CDR2 SQIVND (reference sequence). The V and J ends lost 3 bases and 6 bases, in that order; junction bases with no gene match: 5. Profiled with immunoSEQ multiplex PCR; TCRdb holds only in-frame clones, not every one. The sample includes under 75,000 clones, 75% to 90% of them seen just once. This clonotype was obtained from a human donor in good health. Some clones in this sample may be carry-over from other donors' samples. Sequencing was carried out using PBMCs. J is TRBJ2-1 and V is TRBV19; 10 bases map to TRBD1. CDR3 DNA sequence: TGTGCCAGTAGTATGGGGACAGGGGAGACCAATGAGCAGTTCTTC. As protein: CASSMGTGETNEQFF.